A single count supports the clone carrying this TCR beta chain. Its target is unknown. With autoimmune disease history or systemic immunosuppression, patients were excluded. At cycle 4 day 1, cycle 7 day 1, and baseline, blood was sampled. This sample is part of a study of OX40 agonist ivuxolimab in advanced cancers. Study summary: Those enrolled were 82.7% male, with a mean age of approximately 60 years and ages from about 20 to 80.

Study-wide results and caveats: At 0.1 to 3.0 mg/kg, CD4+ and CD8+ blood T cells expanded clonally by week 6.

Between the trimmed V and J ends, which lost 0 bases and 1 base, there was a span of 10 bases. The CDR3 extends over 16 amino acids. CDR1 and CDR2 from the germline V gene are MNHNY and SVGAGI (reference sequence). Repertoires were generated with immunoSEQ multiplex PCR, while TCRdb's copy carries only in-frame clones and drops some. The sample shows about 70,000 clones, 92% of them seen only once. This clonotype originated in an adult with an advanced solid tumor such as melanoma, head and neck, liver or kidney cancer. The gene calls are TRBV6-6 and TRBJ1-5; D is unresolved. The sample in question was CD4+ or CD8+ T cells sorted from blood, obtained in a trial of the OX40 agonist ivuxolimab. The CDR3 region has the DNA TGTGCCAGCAGTTACTCTCCGGAAGGGAGCAATCAGCCCCAGCATTTT. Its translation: CASSYSPEGSNQPQHF.